The source of this T cell receptor beta chain is a study of blood T cell repertoires in COVID-19. Study summary: Some COVID-19 samples were acute and others convalescent; all came from the United States, Italy and Spain.

Clones were sequenced by immunoSEQ multiplex PCR, and TCRdb holds only the in-frame ones, with some missing. The sample has over 600,000 clones, 85% to 90% seen once. Trimming left V 4 bases short and J 5 bases short, with 28 bases between. Germline V CDR1 and CDR2: SGDLS, YYNGEE. This CDR3 region has 18 residues. The rearrangement uses TRBV9 and TRBJ2-7; weak D call: TRBD1 (9 bases). This TCR derives from a woman younger than 30 with acute or convalescent COVID-19. The sequenced sample was peripheral blood. CDR3 amino acids: CASSLRGGGTGQNHEQYF. CDR3 nucleotides: TGTGCCAGCAGCTTACGAGGCGGGGGGACAGGGCAGAATCACGAGCAGTACTTC.